This T cell receptor beta chain was sequenced during a study of cytomegalovirus exposure and HLA in healthy donors. Researchers ran the PCR with 60 Vbeta and 13 Jbeta primers. Measured with immunoSEQ multiplex PCR; TCRdb has only the in-frame clones, and not every one. The sample has 150,000 to 200,000 clones; about 80% are singletons. Sequenced input: PBMCs. The sequence was obtained from a woman aged 35 to 49 in good health and CMV-seronegative.

In DNA form, the CDR3 reads TGTGCCAGCAGCTCCTTAACCGCCTGGGACAGCTCCTACGAGCAGTACTTC. Translated, it gives CASSSLTAWDSSYEQYF. The chain carries TRBV11-3 and TRBJ2-7; the match to TRBD1 covers 7 bases. Looked up from germline, CDR1 is SGHNT and CDR2 is YENEEA. After removal of 4 bases from V and 0 bases from J, the junction contained 12 bases not matched to a gene. This CDR3 has 17 amino acids.